The sequence of this T cell receptor beta chain was determined in a study of identical twins. TCRdb itself ran the 5' RACE reads through MiXCR, one entry per CDR3 protein. The data contain 1.5 million to 2 million distinct CDR3 sequences, roughly a third of them seen just once; the ten biggest clones take up approximately 0.25%. The V and J ends lost 3 bases and 7 bases, in that order; junction bases with no gene match: 17. The CDR3 runs 18 residues. The germline V gene encodes CDR1 DFQATT and CDR2 SNEGSKA (reference sequence). The TCR was taken from a newborn girl in good health. Sequenced input: cord blood. The V gene is TRBV20-1, the J gene TRBJ2-1; 11 positions agree with TRBD2. The CDR3 region is CSARGILAGEGHTNEQFF. The CDR3 nucleotides are TGCAGTGCTAGGGGCATACTAGCGGGAGAGGGTCATACGAATGAGCAGTTCTTC.